The 3 T cell receptor beta chains below all came from one sample that was sequenced in a study of blood T cell repertoires in COVID-19. Data came from immunoSEQ multiplex PCR; TCRdb stores just in-frame clones and leaves some out. The sample lists 170,000 or so clones, 60% to 80% seen once, with around a sixth in the top ten. Specimen: PBMCs or T cells enriched from blood (not recorded which). These receptors all come from a woman between 45 and 65 years old who had recovered from COVID-19.

The chain is built from TRBV18 and TRBJ2-7, with 7 bases identical to TRBD1. The V segment lost 3 bases and the J segment 2 bases; nucleotides outside the gene matches: 4. The CDR3 has 14 residues. Germline CDR1 is KGHSH and CDR2 is LQKENI. CDR3 in amino acids: CASSPRDRAYEQYF. The CDR3 nucleotides read TGTGCCAGCTCACCCCGGGACAGAGCCTACGAGCAGTACTTC. The variable domain in full, with the rest retrieved from reference TRBV18 and TRBJ2-7, is NAGVMQNPRHLVRRRGQEARLRCSPMKGHSHVYWYRQLPEEGLKFMVYLQKENIIDESGMPKERFSAEFPKEGPSILRIQQVVRGDSAAYFCASSPRDRAYEQYFGPGTRLTVT.

The gene calls are TRBV3-1 (or the pseudogene TRBV3-2) and TRBJ1-1; 7 bases map to TRBD1. V gave up 5 bases and J gave up 4 bases; unmatched junction bases: 7. The CDR3 has 14 amino acids. Looked up from germline, CDR1 is LGHDT and CDR2 is YNNKEL (reference sequence). CDR3: CASSAGGRGTEAFF. Written as DNA, the CDR3 is TGTGCCAGCAGCGCAGGGGGACGGGGCACTGAAGCTTTCTTT.

The V call is TRBV7-2, the J call TRBJ2-2; 9 bases fit TRBD2. CDR1 is SGHTA, CDR2 FQGNSA, per germline. Trimming at V came to 5 bases and at J to 1 base, leaving 8 bases not matched to a gene. The CDR3 sequence is 17 residues long. Written as DNA, the CDR3 is TGTGCCAGCAGCCCATCCCCGACTAGCGGGAACACCGGGGAGCTGTTTTTT. Its protein product is CASSPSPTSGNTGELFF.